The 2 T cell receptor beta chains given below trace back to one sample, sequenced in a study of cytomegalovirus exposure and HLA in healthy donors (dated by TCRdb to about 2017). Library preparation used the immunoSEQ multiplex PCR assay. A mixture of 60 forward primers for TCR Vbeta segments and 13 reverse primers for TCR Jbeta segments was used in the multiplex PCR. TCRdb retrieved this table from immuneACCESS and kept in-frame rearrangements only. Not all clones are present; in checked studies, unresolved V genes account for under half, and no reason is known for the remainder. The sample includes around 130,000 clones, with 75% to 90% observed a single time. Approximately 5.6% of the sample belongs to the ten largest clones. The sequencing input was PBMCs. These receptors were collected from a woman between 40 and 55 years old in good health and CMV-seropositive.

The gene calls are TRBV27 and TRBJ2-7, with 9 positions matching TRBD1. After removal of 6 bases from V and 6 bases from J, the junction contained 18 bases not matched to a gene. The germline CDR1 and CDR2 sequences are MNHEY and SMNVEV (reference sequence). The CDR3 is 17 residues long. The CDR3 loop is CASSPGTGNIVASEQYF. The DNA of the CDR3 is TGTGCCAGCAGCCCCGGGACAGGGAATATCGTGGCGAGCGAGCAGTACTTC.

CDR3 sequence: CASSVPSGIGTGEQFF. DNA for the CDR3: TGTGCCAGCAGTGTTCCTAGCGGGATCGGGACAGGTGAGCAGTTCTTC. The genes are TRBV6-1 and TRBJ2-1; the D gene is possibly TRBD2 (9 bases). Germline CDR1 MNHNS, CDR2 SASEGT. Deletions cut 4 bases from V and 9 bases from J, with 22 bases between. This CDR3 has 16 amino acids.